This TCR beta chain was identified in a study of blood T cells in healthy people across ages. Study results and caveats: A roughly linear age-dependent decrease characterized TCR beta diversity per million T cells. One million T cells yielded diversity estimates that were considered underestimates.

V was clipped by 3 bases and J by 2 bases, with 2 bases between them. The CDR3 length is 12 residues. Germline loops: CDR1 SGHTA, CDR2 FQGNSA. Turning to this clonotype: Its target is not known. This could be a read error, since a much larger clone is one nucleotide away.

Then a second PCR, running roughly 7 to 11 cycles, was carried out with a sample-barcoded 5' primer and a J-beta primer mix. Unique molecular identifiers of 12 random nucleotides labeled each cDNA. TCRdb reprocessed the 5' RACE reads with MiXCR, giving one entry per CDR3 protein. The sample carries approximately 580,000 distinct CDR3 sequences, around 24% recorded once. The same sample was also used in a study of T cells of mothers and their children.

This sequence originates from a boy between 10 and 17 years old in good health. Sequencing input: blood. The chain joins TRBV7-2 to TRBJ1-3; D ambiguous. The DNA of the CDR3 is TGTGCCAGCAGCTTCCCTGGAAACACCATATATTTT. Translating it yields CASSFPGNTIYF.